The clone carrying this TCR beta chain appeared a single time. Its target is unknown. Germline V gene sequence: CDR1 SGHRS, CDR2 YFSETQ. This CDR3 has 15 amino acids. The V gene lost 3 bases and the J gene lost 0 bases, with 12 bases spanning the gap. PCR involved 60 Vbeta and 13 Jbeta primers. Generated by immunoSEQ multiplex PCR, the TCRdb table keeps only in-frame clones and is missing some. The sample consists of some 130,000 clones, approximately 75% of them appearing once. The data were obtained in a study of cytomegalovirus exposure and HLA in healthy donors. Findings and limits, study-wide: Reports described diagnosis of cytomegalovirus status by the classifier as highly specific and sensitive.

This sequence was found in a male donor in good health and CMV-seronegative. This chain links TRBV5-1 with TRBJ1-2, with D perhaps matching TRBD1 (5 bases). The sample taken for sequencing was PBMCs. The CDR3 is CASSSQGSSNYGYTF. CDR3 bases: TGCGCCAGCAGCTCCCAGGGCAGCTCTAACTATGGCTACACCTTC.